The next 10 T cell receptor beta chains were all read from a single sample in a study of cytomegalovirus exposure and HLA in healthy donors (TCRdb year 2017). Libraries were built with the immunoSEQ multiplex PCR assay. A mixture of 60 forward primers for TCR Vbeta segments and 13 reverse primers for TCR Jbeta segments was used in the multiplex PCR. TCRdb mirrors the immuneACCESS table, restricted to in-frame sequences. Some clones are absent from its copies; in checked studies, under half trace to an unresolved V gene, and the reason for the others is unknown. The sample records about 200,000 clones, roughly four fifths of which are singletons. The top ten constitute more than 1.5% of the sample. Specimen: PBMCs. The receptors originated from a man aged 18 to 29 in good health and CMV-seronegative.

The rearrangement uses TRBV4-3 and TRBJ1-1, with D possibly being TRBD1 (5 bases). Germline V lookup: CDR1 LGHNA, CDR2 YSLEER. The CDR3 contains 13 residues. V shed 5 bases and J shed 0 bases, with 7 bases lying between them. CDR3 protein: CASSKTVNTEAFF. The CDR3 DNA reads as TGCGCCAGCAGCAAGACAGTGAACACTGAAGCTTTCTTT.

This chain joins TRBV9 and TRBJ1-2; possible D gene TRBD1, 5 bases. Germline CDR1 SGDLS, CDR2 YYNGEE. This CDR3 spans 14 amino acids. Between the trimmed V and J ends, which lost 0 bases and 2 bases, there was a span of 8 bases. Here the CDR3 reads CASSVEKGNYGYTF. In DNA form, the CDR3 reads TGTGCCAGCAGCGTAGAAAAGGGGAACTATGGCTACACCTTC.

The chain uses TRBV9 and TRBJ1-1, with TRBD1 matching 7 bases. This CDR3 has 16 amino acids. Germline CDR1 and CDR2: SGDLS and YYNGEE. The ends lost 0 bases at V and 10 bases at J; junction bases unmatched: 15. The CDR3 DNA is TGTGCCAGCAGCGTAGTTACTCAAACCGAGGCAGGGGGAGCTTTCTTT. As protein: CASSVVTQTEAGGAFF.

The J gene is TRBJ2-7, the V gene TRBV27; the match to TRBD2 covers 10 bases. This CDR3 has 15 amino acids. Germline trimming cut 1 base from V and 7 bases from J; bases unmatched to any gene: 7. Germline-derived CDR1 and CDR2 are MNHEY and SMNVEV (reference sequence). The CDR3 bases are TGTGCCAGCAGTTTATTGAGCGGGGGGGCAATTGAGCAGTACTTC. Translation: CASSLLSGGAIEQYF.

The J gene is TRBJ1-1, the V gene TRBV10-3; tentatively, D is TRBD1 (5 bases). The V end was cut by 0 bases, the J end by 7 bases, with 12 bases between. CDR1 is ENHRY, CDR2 SYGVKD, per germline. This CDR3 comprises 14 residues. DNA for the CDR3: TGTGCCATCAGTGAGTCGATAGTGGGGCGTGAAGCTTTCTTT. The encoded protein is CAISESIVGREAFF.

J is TRBJ2-7 and V is TRBV19; D may be TRBD2 (6 bases). CDR3 length: 15 amino acids. Trimming took 7 bases from V and 4 from J, leaving 20 bases between them. Germline CDR1 and CDR2: LNHDA and SQIVND (reference sequence). The DNA for the CDR3 is TGTGCCAGTACCCCCGGGGACTTGCCTGGGTACGAGCAGTACTTC. Its protein product is CASTPGDLPGYEQYF.

The chain couples TRBV10-3 to TRBJ2-1; the match to TRBD2 covers 7 bases. The V and J ends lost 4 bases and 9 bases, in that order; junction bases with no gene match: 6. CDR3 length: 13 amino acids. Germline V CDR1 and CDR2: ENHRY, SYGVKD. CDR3 in amino acids: CAISGIAGSEQFF. The CDR3 coding sequence is TGTGCCATCAGTGGCATAGCGGGTTCTGAGCAGTTCTTC.

The J gene is TRBJ2-2, the V gene TRBV28; tentative D call: TRBD2 (5 bases). Germline CDR1 and CDR2: MDHEN and SYDVKM. The V gene lost 2 bases and the J gene lost 9 bases, with 10 bases spanning the gap. The CDR3 sequence is 13 residues long. The CDR3 DNA follows: TGTGCCAGCAGTTTACTAGCAGAAAGGGAGCTGTTTTTT. Amino acids: CASSLLAERELFF.

The chain recombines TRBV29-1 with TRBJ1-2; 8 bases map to TRBD1. V trimming: 5 bases; J trimming: 1 base; junction bases outside the gene matches: 12. The CDR3 runs 16 residues. The germline V gene has CDR1 SQVTM and CDR2 ANQGSEA. This chain's CDR3 is CSVPLGTGLNNYGYTF. As DNA, the CDR3 is TGCAGCGTTCCCTTGGGGACAGGTTTGAATAACTATGGCTACACCTTC.

The chain joins TRBV7-2 to TRBJ2-3; TRBD1 might be the D (6 bases). V was trimmed by 5 bases and J by 4 bases, leaving 13 bases between them. There are 14 residues in the CDR3. CDR1 SGHTA and CDR2 FQGNSA come from the germline V gene. The CDR3 sequence: CASSAPGVPDTQYF. The CDR3 nucleotides are TGTGCCAGCAGCGCGCCAGGGGTGCCAGATACGCAGTATTTT.